One and the same sample provided the 23 T cell receptor beta chains below, sequenced in a study of shared clonotypes between healthy human individuals. The repertoire was sequenced with immunoSEQ multiplex PCR; TCRdb's copy has only in-frame clones and lacks some. The sample has about 2.4 million clones, under 95% seen once; the top ten hold roughly 0.36%. Sequenced sample: naive CD4+ T cells from PBMCs. Regarding subset: CD45RA+ positively selected. Receptor source: a man aged 18 to 30 in good health. Some clones in this sample may be carry-over from other donors' samples.

A single count supports this clone. The sample has other DNA sequences that encode this CDR3 too. The rearrangement joins TRBV28 to TRBJ1-1; D gene ambiguous. Germline-derived CDR1 and CDR2 are MDHEN and SYDVKM. Trimming took 3 bases from V and 2 from J, leaving 7 bases between them. The CDR3 contains 13 residues. CDR3 protein: CASSFWGNTEAFF. Written as DNA, the CDR3 is TGTGCCAGCAGTTTTTGGGGAAACACTGAAGCTTTCTTT. Using reference TRBV28 and TRBJ1-1 for the parts outside the CDR3, the full variable domain is DVKVTQSSRYLVKRTGEKVFLECVQDMDHENMFWYRQDPGLGLRLIYFSYDVKMKEKGDIPEGYSVSREKKERFSLILESASTNQTSMYLCASSFWGNTEAFFGQGTRLTVV.

The gene calls are TRBV30 and TRBJ1-3, with D possibly matching TRBD1 (5 bases). V lost 4 bases, J lost 0 bases, and 19 bases lay in between. The CDR3 covers 17 residues. Germline CDR1 is GTSNPN and CDR2 is SVGIG (reference sequence). CDR3 region: CAWNRPSGNSSGNTIYF. The CDR3 bases are TGTGCCTGGAATCGCCCCTCAGGGAATAGCTCTGGAAACACCATATATTTT.

On this clone: The identical CDR3 is also encoded by other nucleotide sequences in the sample. The rearrangement uses TRBV18 and TRBJ2-7; no clear D gene. Trimming cost V 1 base and J 0 bases, with 4 bases left between them. Germline loops: CDR1 KGHSH, CDR2 LQKENI. This CDR3 comprises 13 residues. The CDR3 is CASSPQSSYEQYF. CDR3 bases: TGTGCCAGCTCACCACAGAGCTCCTACGAGCAGTACTTC.

CDR3 sequence (DNA): TGTGCCAGCAGTTTATGGCAGGGAGGAGATACGCAGTATTTT. As protein: CASSLWQGGDTQYF. This chain uses TRBV28 with TRBJ2-3; D possibly corresponds to TRBD2 (6 bases). The CDR3 extends over 14 amino acids. Trimming removed 0 bases from V and 5 bases from J, with 9 bases in between. Germline values: CDR1 MDHEN, CDR2 SYDVKM.

The V and J genes are TRBV28 and TRBJ1-1; TRBD1 agrees at 7 bases. Trimming took 8 bases from V and 8 from J; bases not matched to a gene: 11. The CDR3 spans 13 residues. Germline V lookup: CDR1 MDHEN, CDR2 SYDVKM. The CDR3 DNA reads TGTGCCAGCTTGTCGCGAGGGGGCGGAGAAGCTTTCTTT. Translating it yields CASLSRGGGEAFF. The full variable domain, in which reference TRBV28 and TRBJ1-1 provide the parts outside the CDR3, is DVKVTQSSRYLVKRTGEKVFLECVQDMDHENMFWYRQDPGLGLRLIYFSYDVKMKEKGDIPEGYSVSREKKERFSLILESASTNQTSMYLCASLSRGGGEAFFGQGTRLTVV.

The sample holds one count of this clone. The chain carries TRBV2 and TRBJ2-4; 10 positions agree with TRBD2. Losses at the gene ends were 9 bases for V and 7 bases for J; bases not matched to a gene: 9. This CDR3 spans 14 amino acids. The V gene's germline CDR1 is SNHLY and CDR2 FYNNEI. The CDR3 DNA reads TGTGCCAGTTCGGGTGGACTAGCGGTTAACATTCAGTACTTC. It is translated as CASSGGLAVNIQYF.

A single count supports this clone. J is TRBJ2-5 and V is TRBV5-5; D unresolved. The V gene's germline CDR1 is SGHKS and CDR2 YYEKEE (reference sequence). The CDR3 totals 11 residues. Trimming left V 4 bases short and J 2 bases short, with 3 bases between. The CDR3 protein is CASSQQETQYF. The CDR3 nucleotides are TGTGCCAGCAGCCAACAAGAGACCCAGTACTTC. The complete variable domain, with remaining parts taken from reference TRBV5-5 and TRBJ2-5, reads DAGVTQSPTHLIKTRGQQVTLRCSPISGHKSVSWYQQVLGQGPQFIFQYYEKEERGRGNFPDRFSARQFPNYSSELNVNALLLGDSALYLCASSQQETQYFGPGTRLLVL.

V is TRBV28 and J is TRBJ2-3; D not certain. Per the germline V gene, CDR1 is MDHEN and CDR2 is SYDVKM. This CDR3 spans 12 amino acids. V was shortened by 5 bases and J by 6 bases, with 9 bases between the two germline ends. In nucleotides, the CDR3 is TGTGCCAGCAGTCCCGACCAGGATACGCAGTATTTT. Its protein product is CASSPDQDTQYF. The full variable domain, with the rest looked up from reference TRBV28 and TRBJ2-3, is DVKVTQSSRYLVKRTGEKVFLECVQDMDHENMFWYRQDPGLGLRLIYFSYDVKMKEKGDIPEGYSVSREKKERFSLILESASTNQTSMYLCASSPDQDTQYFGPGTRLTVL.

The chain recombines TRBV19 with TRBJ1-5, with 7 bases aligning to TRBD1. Germline CDR1 and CDR2: LNHDA and SQIVND (reference sequence). V lost 4 bases to trimming and J lost 7 bases; unmatched junction nucleotides: 13. This CDR3 has 16 residues. The DNA of the CDR3 is TGTGCCAGTAGTACCCCATCGACAGGGTATATCCAGCCCCAGCATTTT. This gives the protein CASSTPSTGYIQPQHF.

This chain uses TRBV11-2 with TRBJ2-1; D remains ambiguous. The CDR3 sequence is 12 residues long. CDR1 and CDR2 from the germline V gene are SGHAT and FQNNGV. V lost 5 bases and J 9 bases, leaving 11 bases between the germline ends. CDR3 coding DNA: TGTGCCAGCAGCCAGCATGAGAGTGAGCAGTTCTTC. It specifies CASSQHESEQFF.

This clone was seen more than once but under ten times. The V and J genes are TRBV19 and TRBJ1-5; D is unresolved. Germline assignment: CDR1 LNHDA and CDR2 SQIVND (reference sequence). This CDR3 comprises 15 residues. The V and J ends lost 3 bases and 3 bases respectively, with 12 bases between them. The CDR3 is CASSIRSADNQPQHF. DNA for the CDR3: TGTGCCAGTAGTATCAGGTCGGCGGACAATCAGCCCCAGCATTTT. Using reference TRBV19 and TRBJ1-5 for the parts outside the CDR3, the full variable domain is DGGITQSPKYLFRKEGQNVTLSCEQNLNHDAMYWYRQDPGQGLRLIYYSQIVNDFQKGDIAEGYSVSREKKESFPLTVTSAQKNPTAFYLCASSIRSADNQPQHFGDGTRLSIL.

V is TRBV6-1 and J is TRBJ1-4; 9 nucleotides line up with TRBD1. CDR3 length: 15 residues. Germline trimming cut 3 bases from V and 6 bases from J; bases unmatched to any gene: 5. In germline, CDR1 is MNHNS, CDR2 SASEGT. CDR3 DNA: TGTGCCAGCAGTGAGGGAGGACAGGGGTATGAAAAACTGTTTTTT. Protein: CASSEGGQGYEKLFF.

This rearrangement joins TRBV28 to TRBJ2-7; D is unclear. The germline V and J ends were trimmed by 7 bases and 1 base, with 11 bases remaining between them. CDR3 length: 13 amino acids. Germline values: CDR1 MDHEN, CDR2 SYDVKM. The CDR3: CASIQQNSYEQYF. CDR3 DNA sequence: TGTGCCAGCATCCAGCAGAATTCCTACGAGCAGTACTTC.

The V and J genes are TRBV27 and TRBJ2-6; 11 nucleotides agree with TRBD2. Germline V CDR1 and CDR2: MNHEY, SMNVEV (reference sequence). With 3 bases clipped from V and 2 bases from J, the junction kept 12 bases outside the gene matches. The CDR3 extends over 20 amino acids. The CDR3 bases are TGTGCCAGCAGTTTTAGCGGGAGGGCCGTCCCCAGTCCTGGGGCCAACGTCCTGACTTTC. Amino acids: CASSFSGRAVPSPGANVLTF.

The chain has TRBV27 and TRBJ2-3, with D perhaps TRBD1 (6 bases). Trimming stripped 3 bases from V and 0 bases from J, with 10 bases between. Germline-derived CDR1 and CDR2 are MNHEY and SMNVEV (reference sequence). The CDR3 has 15 residues. CDR3 in DNA: TGTGCCAGCAGTTTTACGGGACACAGCACAGATACGCAGTATTTT. This codes for CASSFTGHSTDTQYF.

The rearrangement links TRBV19 to TRBJ2-1; maybe TRBD1 (6 bases). CDR1 LNHDA and CDR2 SQIVND come from the germline V gene (reference sequence). Trimming removed 8 bases at V and 8 bases at J, with 16 bases between. The CDR3 loop spans 13 amino acids. CDR3 sequence (DNA): TGTGCCAGTGGGGACACCCGTTCGGATGAGCAGTTCTTC. It translates to CASGDTRSDEQFF.

The chain links TRBV29-1 to TRBJ2-1; D may be TRBD2 (6 bases). Per germline, CDR1 SQVTM and CDR2 ANQGSEA. The CDR3 has 13 residues. Trimming stripped 4 bases from V and 8 bases from J, with 15 bases between. The CDR3, as DNA: TGCAGCGTTGCGTCGGGAGTAGTCGATGAGCAGTTCTTC. Protein sequence: CSVASGVVDEQFF.

The gene calls are TRBV19 and TRBJ2-2; TRBD1 matches at 8 bases. Germline V CDR1 and CDR2: LNHDA, SQIVND (reference sequence). CDR3 length: 15 residues. Trimming took 9 bases from V and 5 from J; bases not matched to a gene: 11. This chain's CDR3 is CASRTGLIFTGELFF. In nucleotides, the CDR3 is TGTGCCAGCCGGACAGGGCTTATTTTTACCGGGGAGCTGTTTTTT.

As concerns this clone: This CDR3 is also generated by other DNA sequences in the sample. V usage is TRBV6-6 and J usage is TRBJ1-5, with a possible D match to TRBD1 (6 bases). Trimming took 3 bases from V and 7 from J, leaving 16 bases between them. CDR3 length: 15 residues. Germline CDR1 MNHNY, CDR2 SVGAGI (reference sequence). The CDR3 spells CASSYEGGAGQPQHF. For the CDR3, the DNA is TGTGCCAGCAGTTATGAAGGGGGAGCGGGGCAGCCCCAGCATTTT.

V gene TRBV7-3 combines with J gene TRBJ2-1; D not certain. The germline V gene encodes CDR1 SGHTA and CDR2 FQGTGA. The CDR3 consists of 13 residues. The V end lost 0 bases, the J end lost 6 bases, and 6 bases lay between the germline ends. The CDR3: CASSLTGFNEQFF. DNA of the CDR3: TGTGCCAGCAGCTTAACAGGTTTCAATGAGCAGTTCTTC.

V gene TRBV29-1 combines with J gene TRBJ2-5, with 7 bases fitting TRBD1. This CDR3 has 14 amino acids. V lost 1 base, J lost 4 bases, and 6 bases stayed unmatched. The germline gives CDR1 SQVTM, CDR2 ANQGSEA. The CDR3 DNA follows: TGCAGCGTTGAAGGACAGGGAATCGTAGAGACCCAGTACTTC. Amino acids: CSVEGQGIVETQYF.

V is TRBV28 and J is TRBJ1-4; D possibly corresponds to TRBD1 (5 bases). The length of the CDR3 is 18 residues. Germline V lookup: CDR1 MDHEN, CDR2 SYDVKM. V lost 3 bases, J lost 4 bases, and 21 bases lay in between. The CDR3 DNA is TGTGCCAGCAGTTTCTCCCAATTAAGGAGGGGACTTAATGAAAAACTGTTTTTT. The encoded protein is CASSFSQLRRGLNEKLFF.

The rearrangement joins TRBV27 to TRBJ2-3; D is uncertain. V lost 3 bases and J 0 bases, leaving 7 bases between the germline ends. This CDR3 comprises 14 residues. Looked up from germline, CDR1 is MNHEY and CDR2 is SMNVEV (reference sequence). CDR3 nucleotides: TGTGCCAGCAGTTTCTCCCGTAGCACAGATACGCAGTATTTT. This sequence encodes CASSFSRSTDTQYF.